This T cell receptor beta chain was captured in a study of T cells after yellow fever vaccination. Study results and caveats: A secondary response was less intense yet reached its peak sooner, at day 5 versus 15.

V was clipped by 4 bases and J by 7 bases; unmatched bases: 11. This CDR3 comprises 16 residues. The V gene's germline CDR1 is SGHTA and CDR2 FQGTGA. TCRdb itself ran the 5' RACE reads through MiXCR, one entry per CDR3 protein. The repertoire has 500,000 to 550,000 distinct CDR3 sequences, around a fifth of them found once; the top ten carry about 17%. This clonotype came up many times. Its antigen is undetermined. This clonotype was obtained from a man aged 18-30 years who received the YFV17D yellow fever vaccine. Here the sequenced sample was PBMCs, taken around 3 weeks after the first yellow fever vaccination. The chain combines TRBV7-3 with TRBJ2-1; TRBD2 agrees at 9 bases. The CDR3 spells CASSSAGGGAWNEQFF. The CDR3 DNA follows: TGTGCCAGCAGCTCCGCTGGCGGGGGGGCATGGAATGAGCAGTTCTTC.